The clone carrying this T cell receptor (beta chain) was counted once. The sample belongs to a study of blood T cell repertoires in COVID-19. Overall study: Material from acute and convalescent COVID-19 was sourced from the United States, Italy and Spain.

Germline CDR1 and CDR2: SGHTS and YDEGEE. This CDR3 spans 12 amino acids. V lost 4 bases and J 7 bases, leaving 9 bases between the germline ends. Measured with immunoSEQ multiplex PCR; TCRdb has only the in-frame clones, and not every one. The sample gives 230,000 or so clones, about 90% of which show up once; roughly 2% is in the top ten. The rearrangement uses TRBV5-8 and TRBJ1-5, with D possibly matching TRBD1 (5 bases). The sequenced sample consisted of peripheral blood. The source is a middle-aged man with active or convalescent COVID-19. CDR3 protein: CASSPGSQPQHF. CDR3 DNA: TGTGCCAGCAGCCCAGGGTCGCAGCCCCAGCATTTT.